This TCR beta chain was sequenced for a study of T cells in Graves' hyperthyroidism and ophthalmopathy (dated by TCRdb to the late 2010s). About the investigation overall: Peripheral blood was collected at initial diagnosis, before any treatment. To identify distinguishing TCR V-J signatures, a discovery cohort of around 100 patients was used, comprising some 45 with Graves' ophthalmopathy and around 60 with stable Graves' hyperthyroidism. Prospective prediction of ophthalmopathy was tested in an independent validation cohort consisting of roughly 19 hyperthyroidism patients and over 15 patients who later progressed to ophthalmopathy. For training and testing, the 95 to 100 patients in the discovery cohort were randomly divided in a 7:3 ratio. Thyroid tissue and blood T-cell repertoires from six Graves' hyperthyroidism patients were also compared in the study. Following sampling, methimazole starting at 30 mg daily was given to hyperthyroidism patients, and high-dose intravenous methylprednisolone was given to ophthalmopathy patients. According to the paper, TCR Vbeta CDR3 sequencing was carried out on 120 to 150 peripheral blood samples, which came from 40 to 45 ophthalmopathy, around 75 hyperthyroidism and approximately 17 progressor patients. Study-level results and caveats: A model built on a 13 V-J signature distinguished ophthalmopathy from stable hyperthyroidism, reaching roughly 88% sensitivity and 81.08% specificity in cross-validation and 80%/75% in testing. Sample size was not statistically predetermined, and investigators were not blinded to group allocation. In validation, progression to ophthalmopathy was predicted by the model with 55% to 71% sensitivity and nearly 75% specificity, a median of about 6 months before onset. Blood samples also contained most of the expanded thyroid clonotypes (frequency above 0.001), which suggests that blood repertoires may reflect thyroid immune responses.

This clonotype occurred many times. Its antigen is currently not known. No base-level quality is on record; no much larger clone is a single base apart. The CDR3 goes from the cysteine to the phenylalanine over 13 residues. The DNA shown is the 39-base CDR3, in frame from base 1. After removal of 6 bases from V and 4 bases from J, the junction retains 3 bases not matched to a gene. TCR beta CDR3 regions were amplified from RNA transcripts. For the first round of RT-PCR on the TCR CDR3, the HTBI primer set was used together with the Qiagen OneStep RT-PCR kit. Libraries were constructed in a second round of multiplex PCR, after which size selection and purification were carried out. Libraries were sequenced paired-end with 100 bp reads on an Illumina HiSeq2000. Per the original workflow: SOAPnuke was used to process the raw data, throwing out any read that contained adapters or uncalled bases, had a mean Phred below 15, or lacked an exact constant-primer or identifier match. COPE v1.2.5 was used to merge the high-quality paired reads, and each unique nucleotide sequence was defined as a clonotype. MiTCR v1.1 was used to align the clonotypes against IMGT TRBV, TRBD and TRBJ reference segments. The analysis included only V-J combinations with a frequency above 0.0001, which together covered roughly 99% of the repertoires. A TCS score was defined as the ratio between F50 (clonal expansion) and ExV (chaos), using BLOSUM62-based TCRdist between CDR3 peptides within each V-J. Welch's t-statistics and random forest reduced 500 to 650 V-J features to 10 to 15, which were used in a naive Bayes classifier (R e1071). The public reads were reanalyzed by TCRdb: fastp trimming at Q25, MiXCR alignment, in-frame beta chains only. Each entry is one CDR3 protein sequence, shown with its most common DNA and genes. TCRdb, rather than the study authors, made the V and J calls. A total of some 400,000 distinct CDR3 sequences appear in this sample, about 18% of them only once. The top ten hold 3.7% of the sample.

A patient counted as having stable Graves' hyperthyroidism if no progression to ophthalmopathy occurred over 18 months of follow-up. Hyperthyroidism patients were aged 18 to 65 years and newly diagnosed, with disease duration of less than 2 months. Patients with uncontrolled infections, other autoimmune diseases, pregnancy or lactation were excluded. Diagnoses were established on the basis of clinical symptoms, serum thyroxine and TRAb, thyroid ultrasound, and orbital computed tomography. Ficoll-Paque density gradient centrifugation was used to isolate PBMCs from about 9.4 ml of fresh peripheral blood. Total RNA was extracted using Trizol reagent, and RNA quality was assessed on an Agilent 2100 Bioanalyzer.

This receptor was identified in a woman between 18 and 30 years old with Graves' hyperthyroidism. The sequencing input was blood. The chain is assembled from TRBV12-3 or TRBV12-4 and TRBJ2-5, with TRBD2 matching 9 junction bases. The base sequence is TGTGCCAGCAGCGAGACTAGCGGAGAGACCCAGTACTTC. Its amino acids are CASSETSGETQYF.